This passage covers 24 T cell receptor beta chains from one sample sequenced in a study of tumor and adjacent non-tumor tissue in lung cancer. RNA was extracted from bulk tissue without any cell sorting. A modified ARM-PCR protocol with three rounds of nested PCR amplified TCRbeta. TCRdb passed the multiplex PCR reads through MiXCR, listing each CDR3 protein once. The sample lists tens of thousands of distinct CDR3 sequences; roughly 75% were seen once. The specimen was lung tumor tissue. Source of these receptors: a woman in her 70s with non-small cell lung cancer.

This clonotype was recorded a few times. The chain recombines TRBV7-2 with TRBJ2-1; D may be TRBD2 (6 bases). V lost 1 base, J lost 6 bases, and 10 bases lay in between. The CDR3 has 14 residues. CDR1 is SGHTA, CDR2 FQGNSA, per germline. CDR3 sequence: CASSLVAAVNEQFF. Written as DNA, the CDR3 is TGTGCCAGCAGCTTAGTAGCGGCCGTCAATGAGCAGTTCTTC.

The CDR3 protein is CASSLHAETGELFF. DNA for the CDR3: TGTGCCAGCAGTTTACATGCGGAGACCGGGGAGCTGTTTTTT. The V and J genes are TRBV6-1 and TRBJ2-2; D is ambiguous. Germline CDR1 reads MNHNS; CDR2 reads SASEGT. Between the trimmed V and J ends, which lost 5 bases and 5 bases, there was a span of 12 bases. This CDR3 is built from 14 residues.

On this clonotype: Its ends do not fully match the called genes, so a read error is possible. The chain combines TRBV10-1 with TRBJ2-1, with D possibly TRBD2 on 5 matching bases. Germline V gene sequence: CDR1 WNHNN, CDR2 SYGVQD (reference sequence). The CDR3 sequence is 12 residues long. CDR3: CASSDLANEKFF. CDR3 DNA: TGCGCCAGCAGTGACCTAGCTAATGAGAAGTTCTTC.

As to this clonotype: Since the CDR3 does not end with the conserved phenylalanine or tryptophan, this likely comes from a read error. The CDR3 is CAGCSGDSSNQPQHY. The CDR3, as DNA: TGTGCCGGCTGTTCAGGGGACAGTAGCAATCAGCCCCAGCATTAT. This sequence joins TRBV12-3 or TRBV12-4 and TRBJ1-5, with 7 bases lining up with TRBD1. V shed 11 bases and J 0 bases; nucleotides not matched to a gene: 10. The CDR3 has 15 residues.

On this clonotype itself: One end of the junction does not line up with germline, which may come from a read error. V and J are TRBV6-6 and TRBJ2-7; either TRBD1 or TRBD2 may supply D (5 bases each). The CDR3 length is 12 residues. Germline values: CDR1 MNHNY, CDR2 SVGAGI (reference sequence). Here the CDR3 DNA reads TGTGCCAGTACCGGGACCTCCGGCGAGCAGTGCTTC. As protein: CASTGTSGEQCF.

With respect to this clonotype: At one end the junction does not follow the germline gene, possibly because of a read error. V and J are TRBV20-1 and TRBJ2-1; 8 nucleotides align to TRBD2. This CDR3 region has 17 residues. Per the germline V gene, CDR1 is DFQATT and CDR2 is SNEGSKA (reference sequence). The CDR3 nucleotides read TGCAGTGTTAGAGGCACCCTTAGCGGGATAGATTACAATGAGCAGTTCTTC. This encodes CSVRGTLSGIDYNEQFF.

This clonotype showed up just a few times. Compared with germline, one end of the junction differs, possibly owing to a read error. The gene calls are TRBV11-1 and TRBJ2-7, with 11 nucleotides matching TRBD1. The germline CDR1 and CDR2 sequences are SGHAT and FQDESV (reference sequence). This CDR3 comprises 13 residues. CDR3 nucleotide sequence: TGTGTCAGCAGGAGGACAGGGGGCTATGAGCAGTACTTC. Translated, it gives CVSRRTGGYEQYF. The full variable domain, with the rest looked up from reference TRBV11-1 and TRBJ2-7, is EAEVAQSPRYKITEKSQAVAFWCDPISGHATLYWYRQILGQGPELLVQFQDESVVDDSQLPKDRFSAERLKGVDSTLKIQPAELGDSAMYLCVSRRTGGYEQYFGPGTRLTVT.

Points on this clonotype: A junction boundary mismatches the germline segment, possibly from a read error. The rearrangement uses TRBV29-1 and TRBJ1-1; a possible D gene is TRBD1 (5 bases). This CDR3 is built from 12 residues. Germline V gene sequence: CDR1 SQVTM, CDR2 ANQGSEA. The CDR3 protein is CSVRFSGTETFF. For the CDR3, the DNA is TGCAGCGTTAGGTTTTCGGGGACTGAAACTTTCTTC. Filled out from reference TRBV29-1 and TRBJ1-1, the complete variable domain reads SAVISQKPSRDICQRGTSLTIQCQVDSQVTMMFWYRQQPGQSLTLIATANQGSEATYESGFVIDKFPISRPNLTFSTLTVSNMSPEDSSIYLCSVRFSGTETFFGQGTRLTVV.

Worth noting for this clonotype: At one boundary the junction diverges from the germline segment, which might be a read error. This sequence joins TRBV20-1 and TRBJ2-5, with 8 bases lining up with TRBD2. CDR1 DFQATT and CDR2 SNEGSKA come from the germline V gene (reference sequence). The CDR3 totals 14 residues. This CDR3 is CSAGTGGGSEIQYF. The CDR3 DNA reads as TGCAGTGCTGGAACGGGAGGGGGGTCAGAGATCCAGTACTTC.

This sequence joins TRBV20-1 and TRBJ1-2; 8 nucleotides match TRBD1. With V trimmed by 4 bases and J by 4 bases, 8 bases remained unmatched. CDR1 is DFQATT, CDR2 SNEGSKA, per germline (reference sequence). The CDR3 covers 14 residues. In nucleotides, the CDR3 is TGCAGTGCTACAAGGGGACAGGTAGCCTATGGCTACACCTTC. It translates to CSATRGQVAYGYTF.

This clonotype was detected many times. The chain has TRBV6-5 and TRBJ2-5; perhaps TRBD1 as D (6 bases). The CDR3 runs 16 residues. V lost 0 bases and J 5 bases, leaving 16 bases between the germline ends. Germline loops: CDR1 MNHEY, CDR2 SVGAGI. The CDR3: CASSYSEGEGEETQYF. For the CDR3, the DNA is TGTGCCAGCAGTTACTCTGAGGGAGAGGGGGAGGAGACCCAGTACTTC.

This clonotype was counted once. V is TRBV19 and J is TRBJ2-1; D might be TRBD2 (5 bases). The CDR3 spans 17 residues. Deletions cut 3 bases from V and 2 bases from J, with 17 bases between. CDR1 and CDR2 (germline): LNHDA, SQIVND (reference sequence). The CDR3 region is CASSIGWAGGAYNEQFF. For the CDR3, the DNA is TGTGCCAGTAGTATCGGCTGGGCGGGTGGAGCCTACAATGAGCAGTTCTTC.

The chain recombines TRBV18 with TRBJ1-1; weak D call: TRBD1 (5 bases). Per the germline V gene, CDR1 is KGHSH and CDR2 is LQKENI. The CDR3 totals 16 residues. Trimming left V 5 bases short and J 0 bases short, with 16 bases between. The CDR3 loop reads CASSSRRADMNTEAFF. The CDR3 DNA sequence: TGTGCCAGCTCATCTAGAAGGGCGGACATGAACACTGAAGCTTTCTTT.

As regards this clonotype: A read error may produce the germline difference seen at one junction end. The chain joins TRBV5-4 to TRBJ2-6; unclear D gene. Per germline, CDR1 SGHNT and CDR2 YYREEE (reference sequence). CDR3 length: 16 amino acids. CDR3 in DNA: TGTACCAGCAACTTCGACGGGTTGTTGGGGGCCAACGTCCTGACTTTC. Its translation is CTSNFDGLLGANVLTF.

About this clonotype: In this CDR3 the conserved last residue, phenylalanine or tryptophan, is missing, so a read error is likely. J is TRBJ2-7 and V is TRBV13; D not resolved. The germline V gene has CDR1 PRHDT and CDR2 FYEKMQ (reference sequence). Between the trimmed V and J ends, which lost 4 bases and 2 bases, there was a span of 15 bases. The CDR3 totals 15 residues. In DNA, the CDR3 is TGTGCCAGCAGCTCTCAATCGGCAGGAGCCTACGAGCAGTACATC. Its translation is CASSSQSAGAYEQYI.

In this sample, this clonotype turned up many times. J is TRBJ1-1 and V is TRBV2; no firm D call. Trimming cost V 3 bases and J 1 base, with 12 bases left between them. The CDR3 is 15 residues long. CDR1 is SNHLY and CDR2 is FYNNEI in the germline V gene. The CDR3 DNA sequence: TGTGCCAGCAGTGAGGCAGGCCGGGGGAACACTGAAGCTTTCTTT. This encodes CASSEAGRGNTEAFF.

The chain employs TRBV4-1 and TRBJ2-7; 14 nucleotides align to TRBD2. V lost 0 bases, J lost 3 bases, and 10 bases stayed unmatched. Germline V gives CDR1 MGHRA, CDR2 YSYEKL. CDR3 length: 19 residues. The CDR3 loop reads CASSQELDPGLAGVYEQYF. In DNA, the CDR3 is TGCGCCAGCAGCCAAGAGTTAGACCCGGGACTAGCGGGAGTCTACGAGCAGTACTTC.

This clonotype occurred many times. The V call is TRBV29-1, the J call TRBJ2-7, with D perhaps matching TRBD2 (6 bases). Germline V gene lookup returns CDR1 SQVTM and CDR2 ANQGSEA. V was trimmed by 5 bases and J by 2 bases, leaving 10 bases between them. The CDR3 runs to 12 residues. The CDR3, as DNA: TGCAGCGTTAGGGCTAGCGCCTACGAGCAGTACTTC. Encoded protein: CSVRASAYEQYF.

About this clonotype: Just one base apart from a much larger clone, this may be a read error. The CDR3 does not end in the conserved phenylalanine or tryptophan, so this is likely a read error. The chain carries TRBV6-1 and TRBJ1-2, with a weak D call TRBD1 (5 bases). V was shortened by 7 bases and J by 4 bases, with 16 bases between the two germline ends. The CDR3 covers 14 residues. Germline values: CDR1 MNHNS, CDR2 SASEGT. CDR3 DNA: TGTGCCAGCACACACCCAGGGAGTGGCTATGGCTACACCCTC. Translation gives CASTHPGSGYGYTL.

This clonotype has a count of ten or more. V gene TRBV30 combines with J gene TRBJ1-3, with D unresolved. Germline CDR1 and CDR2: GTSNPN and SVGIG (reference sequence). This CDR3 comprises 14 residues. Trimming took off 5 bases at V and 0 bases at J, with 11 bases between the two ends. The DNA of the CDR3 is TGTGCCTGGCAGGATAGAACCTCTGGAAACACCATATATTTT. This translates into CAWQDRTSGNTIYF.

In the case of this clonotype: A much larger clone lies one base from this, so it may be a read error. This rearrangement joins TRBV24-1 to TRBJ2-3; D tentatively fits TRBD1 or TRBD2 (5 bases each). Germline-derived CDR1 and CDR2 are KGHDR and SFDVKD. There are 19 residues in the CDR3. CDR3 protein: CATRDLTGRTKGSTDTQYF. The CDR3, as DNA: TGTGCCACCCGTGATTTGACGGGGCGGACCAAAGGTAGCACAGATACGCAGTATTTT.

In nucleotides, the CDR3 is TGTGCCAGCAGCCTAGCCACCGGGGTAGGGGAGACCCAGTACTTC. It codes for CASSLATGVGETQYF. The chain combines TRBV11-2 with TRBJ2-5, with D maybe TRBD2 (5 bases). The V and J ends lost 5 bases and 5 bases respectively, with 18 bases between them. Germline V gives CDR1 SGHAT, CDR2 FQNNGV. The length of the CDR3 is 15 residues.

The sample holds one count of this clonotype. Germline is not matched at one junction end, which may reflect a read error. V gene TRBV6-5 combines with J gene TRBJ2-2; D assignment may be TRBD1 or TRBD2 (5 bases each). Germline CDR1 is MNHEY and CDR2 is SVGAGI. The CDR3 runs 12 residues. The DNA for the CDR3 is TGTGCCAGTCGACGAGGGGACGGGGAGCTGCTTTTT. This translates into CASRRGDGELLF.

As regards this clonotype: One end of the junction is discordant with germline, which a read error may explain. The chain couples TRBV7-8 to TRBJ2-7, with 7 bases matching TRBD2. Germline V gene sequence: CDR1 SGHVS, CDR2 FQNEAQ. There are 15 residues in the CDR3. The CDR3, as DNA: TGTGACAGCAGCTTCCTAGCGGCAGAGGCTGGGGAGCACTACTTC. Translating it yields CDSSFLAAEAGEHYF.